This is a list of T cell receptor beta chains from one sample in a study of cytomegalovirus exposure and HLA in healthy donors. Some clones are missing from TCRdb's copy, which holds only in-frame ones; the method was immunoSEQ multiplex PCR. The data show about 150,000 clones, more than 75% seen once. The source material was PBMCs. These receptors originate from a woman in her thirties or forties in good health and CMV-seropositive. Both conserved end residues are part of each CDR3. D genes are given only for firm matches. Clone size is given for some rows only: seen once, a few or many times, or a class if the clone is expanded.

abundance	v_gene	j_gene	d_gene	CDR3aa	CDR3nt
-	TRBV19	TRBJ2-3	TRBD1	CASSLRQGVGTDTQYF	TGTGCCAGTAGCCTGAGACAGGGTGTAGGCACAGATACGCAGTATTTT
-	TRBV5-1	TRBJ2-3	TRBD1	CASRDGTVGADTQYF	TGCGCCAGTCGTGATGGGACAGTCGGCGCAGATACGCAGTATTTT
once	TRBV5-4	TRBJ1-4	TRBD1	CASSLAGGNREKLFF	TGTGCCAGCAGCTTGGCAGGGGGGAATAGGGAAAAACTGTTTTTT
-	TRBV11-3	TRBJ1-1	-	CASSLSRTWGKAFF	TGTGCCAGCAGCTTATCCCGGACTTGGGGAAAAGCTTTCTTT
-	TRBV6-5	TRBJ2-7	-	CATRGHYYEQYF	TGTGCCACCCGAGGGCATTACTACGAGCAGTACTTC
-	TRBV2	TRBJ2-7	-	CASSEGHYASYEQYF	TGTGCCAGCAGTGAAGGGCACTATGCTTCCTACGAGCAGTACTTC
-	TRBV9	TRBJ2-3	TRBD2	CASSVAGGPNTQYF	TGTGCCAGCAGCGTAGCGGGAGGGCCAAATACGCAGTATTTT
-	TRBV11-2	TRBJ2-7	TRBD2	CASSSRRPGLAGNEQYF	TGTGCCAGCAGCTCCAGAAGACCGGGACTAGCGGGAAACGAGCAGTACTTC
-	TRBV27	TRBJ1-2	TRBD1	CASNSNPRDRGHGYTF	TGTGCCAGCAACTCAAACCCTAGGGACAGGGGGCATGGCTACACCTTC
-	TRBV30	TRBJ2-2	TRBD2	CAWSGRRLAGKTGELFF	TGTGCCTGGAGTGGAAGAAGACTAGCGGGAAAGACCGGGGAGCTGTTTTTT
-	TRBV13	TRBJ2-7	TRBD1	CASSGPGQPEFYEQYF	TGTGCCAGCAGCGGCCCGGGACAGCCGGAATTCTACGAGCAGTACTTC
few	TRBV18	TRBJ2-1	TRBD2	CASSPKAGDSYNEQFF	TGTGCCAGCTCACCAAAAGCGGGAGACTCCTACAATGAGCAGTTCTTC
few	TRBV27	TRBJ1-2	-	CASSLGPAGGYTF	TGTGCCAGCAGTTTAGGGCCAGCCGGTGGCTACACCTTC
once	TRBV7-8	TRBJ2-7	TRBD2	CASSPLREGSEQYF	TGTGCCAGCAGCCCTCTTCGGGAGGGTAGCGAGCAGTACTTC
-	TRBV7-8	TRBJ1-1	TRBD1	CASSFKHRGKAFF	TGTGCCAGCAGCTTTAAACACAGGGGAAAAGCTTTCTTT
-	TRBV7-9	TRBJ2-3	-	CASSLTGLGTDTQYF	TGTGCCAGCAGCCTAACAGGGCTCGGCACAGATACGCAGTATTTT
-	TRBV7-2	TRBJ2-1	TRBD2	CASSTGTSGSREQFF	TGTGCCAGCAGCACCGGGACTAGCGGGAGTCGAGAGCAGTTCTTC
few	TRBV5-6	TRBJ2-1	TRBD2	CASSPTWTSVRGEQFF	TGTGCCAGCAGCCCGACCTGGACTAGCGTAAGGGGTGAGCAGTTCTTC
-	TRBV6-1	TRBJ1-3	-	CASSFEESSGNTIYF	TGTGCCAGCAGTTTCGAGGAGAGCTCTGGAAACACCATATATTTT
-	TRBV5-1	TRBJ2-2	TRBD2	CASTRDSGRSGGELFF	TGCGCCAGCACCCGTGATAGCGGGAGATCGGGCGGGGAGCTGTTTTTT